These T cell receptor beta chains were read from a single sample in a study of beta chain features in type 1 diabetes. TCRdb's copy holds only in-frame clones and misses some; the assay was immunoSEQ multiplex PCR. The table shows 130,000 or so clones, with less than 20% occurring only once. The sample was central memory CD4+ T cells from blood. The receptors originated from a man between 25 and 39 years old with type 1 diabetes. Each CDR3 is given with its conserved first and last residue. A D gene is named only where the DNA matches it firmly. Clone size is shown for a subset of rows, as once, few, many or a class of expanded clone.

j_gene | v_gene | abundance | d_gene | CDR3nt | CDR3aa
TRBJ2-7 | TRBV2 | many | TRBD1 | TGTGCCAGCAGTGGACAGGGCGCCGAGCAGTACTTC | CASSGQGAEQYF
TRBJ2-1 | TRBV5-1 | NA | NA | TGCGCCAGCAGCTTGTTGGGAGATGAGCAGTTCTTC | CASSLLGDEQFF
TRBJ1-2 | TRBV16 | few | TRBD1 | TGTGCCAGCAGCCAATATTCTTCTGGGACAGAATATGGCTACACCTTC | CASSQYSSGTEYGYTF
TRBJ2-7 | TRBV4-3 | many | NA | TGCGCCAGCAGCCAAGCTCGTGGTGAGCAGTACTTC | CASSQARGEQYF
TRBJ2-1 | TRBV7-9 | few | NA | TGTGCCAGCAGCTCCCAGACGGTTGGTGCCATGGATGAGCAGTTCTTC | CASSSQTVGAMDEQFF
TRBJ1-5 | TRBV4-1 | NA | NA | TGCGCCAGCAGCCAAGCGCGGCTCGGCAATCAGCCCCAGCATTTT | CASSQARLGNQPQHF
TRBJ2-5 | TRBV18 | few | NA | TGTGCCAGCTCACCAATTACAGGAGGCCAAGAGACCCAGTACTTC | CASSPITGGQETQYF
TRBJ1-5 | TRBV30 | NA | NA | TGTGCCTGGAATTCGGGGGATAATCAGCCCCAGCATTTT | CAWNSGDNQPQHF
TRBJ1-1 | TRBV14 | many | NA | TGTGCCAGCAGCCAAGATTGGACGAACACTGAAGCTTTCTTT | CASSQDWTNTEAFF
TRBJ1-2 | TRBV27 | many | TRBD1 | TGTGCCAGCAGCTTGCTAGCGGGACAGGGTTCCGGCTACACCTTC | CASSLLAGQGSGYTF
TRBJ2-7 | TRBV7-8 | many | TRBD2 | TGTGCCAGCAGCCGGCTAGCGGGGGAGACCTACGAGCAGTACTTC | CASSRLAGETYEQYF
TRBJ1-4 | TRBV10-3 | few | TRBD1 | TGTGCCATCAAGGGGACAGCCGCAACTAATGAAAAACTGTTTTTT | CAIKGTAATNEKLFF
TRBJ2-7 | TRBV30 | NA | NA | TGTGCCTGGAGTATCAGATACGAGCAGTACTTC | CAWSIRYEQYF
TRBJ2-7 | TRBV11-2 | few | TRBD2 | TGTGCCAGCAGCCGAGCCCCTGCGGGGGCCTACGAGCAGTACTTC | CASSRAPAGAYEQYF
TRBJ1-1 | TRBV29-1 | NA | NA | TGCAGCGGCTTGGACAGTAACACTGAAGCTTTCTTT | CSGLDSNTEAFF
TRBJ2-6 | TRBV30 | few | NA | TGTGCCTGGAGTATGATGACCTCTGGGGCCAACGTCCTGACTTTC | CAWSMMTSGANVLTF
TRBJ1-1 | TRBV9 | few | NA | TGTGCCAGCAGCGTAGCGGGGATTACAGGGACGGTGTTT | CASSVAGITGTVF
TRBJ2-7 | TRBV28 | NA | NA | TGTGCCAGCAGTTTTTCCCGTTACGAGCAGTACTTC | CASSFSRYEQYF
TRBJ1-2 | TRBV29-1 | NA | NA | TGCAGCGTTGAACAGGTCCGGTATGGCTACACCTTC | CSVEQVRYGYTF
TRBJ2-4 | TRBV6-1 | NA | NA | TGTGCCAGCAGCGATACAGGGCTCGAAAACATTCAGTACTTC | CASSDTGLENIQYF
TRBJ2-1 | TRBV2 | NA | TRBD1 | TGTGCCAGCAGTGAATCAAAGACAGGGGAGGATGAGCAGTTCTTC | CASSESKTGEDEQFF
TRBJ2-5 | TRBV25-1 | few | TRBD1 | TGTGCCAGCAGCTCCTCGCCGGGACAGGCTTACCAAGAGACCCAGTACTTC | CASSSSPGQAYQETQYF
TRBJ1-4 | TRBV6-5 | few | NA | TGTGCCAGCAGTCCTAACGGTCCCGGTGGCGAAAAACTGTTTTTT | CASSPNGPGGEKLFF
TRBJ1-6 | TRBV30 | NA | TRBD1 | TGTGCCTGGAGTACCGACAGGGGAATTTATTCACCCCTCCACTTT | CAWSTDRGIYSPLHF
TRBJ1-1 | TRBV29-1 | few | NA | TGCAGCGTTGAAGACAGAATGAACACTGAAGCTTTCTTT | CSVEDRMNTEAFF
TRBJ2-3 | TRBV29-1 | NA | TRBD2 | TGCAGCGTTGAAATGAGCGGGGGGTCCGGTACGCAGTATTTT | CSVEMSGGSGTQYF
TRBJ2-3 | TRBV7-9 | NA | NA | TGTGCCAGCAGCTCCGGACGGATAGGCACAGATACGCAGTATTTT | CASSSGRIGTDTQYF
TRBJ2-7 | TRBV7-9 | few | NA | TGTGCCAGCAGCCGGGGGACGGCCCGGGGCGAGCAGTACTTC | CASSRGTARGEQYF
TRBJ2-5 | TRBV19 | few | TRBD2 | TGTGCCAGTAGTCCCCTCGGACTAGCTTCGTCGGAGACCCAGTACTTC | CASSPLGLASSETQYF
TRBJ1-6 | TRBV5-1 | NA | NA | TGCGCCAGCAGCTTGGCCCCGGAGGGGAATTCACCCCTCCACTTT | CASSLAPEGNSPLHF
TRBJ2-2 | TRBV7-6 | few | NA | TGTGCCAGCAGCTTAGCATCGGACCACCTCAGGGAGCTGTTTTTT | CASSLASDHLRELFF
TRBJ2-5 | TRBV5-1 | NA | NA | TGCGCCAGCAGAGAAGAGACCCAGTACTTC | CASREETQYF
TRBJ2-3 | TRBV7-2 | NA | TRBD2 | TGTGCCAGCAGCTTATACACTAGCGGGTCCCCAGATACGCAGTATTTT | CASSLYTSGSPDTQYF
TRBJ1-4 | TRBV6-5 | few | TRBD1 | TGTGCCAGCAGTCAGGGACAGTTACCTGTGAAGTTGTTTTTT | CASSQGQLPVKLFF
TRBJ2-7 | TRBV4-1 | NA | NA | TGCGCCAGCAGCCCGGGGAAGGTAGGCGAGCAGTACTTC | CASSPGKVGEQYF
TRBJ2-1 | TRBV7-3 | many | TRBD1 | TGTGCCAGCAGCTGGGGACAGGCCGGCGGTGAGCAGTTCTTC | CASSWGQAGGEQFF
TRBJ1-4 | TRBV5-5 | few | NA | TGTGCCAGCAGTCAGGGTCGAAATGAAAAACTGTTTTTT | CASSQGRNEKLFF
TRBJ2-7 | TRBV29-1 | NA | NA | TGCAGCGTTCAGACCTCAGGGGGAGGCCCCTACGAGCAGTACTTC | CSVQTSGGGPYEQYF
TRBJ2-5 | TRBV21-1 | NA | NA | TGTGCCAGCTACAAAATCCACAGGGCCCAAGAGACCCAGTACTTC | CASYKIHRAQETQYF
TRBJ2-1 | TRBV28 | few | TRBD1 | TGTGCCAGCAGTTTAAACAGGGGTTCCTACAATGAGCAGTTCTTC | CASSLNRGSYNEQFF
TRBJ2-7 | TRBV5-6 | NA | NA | TGTGCCAGCAGCTCGGGGCCGCCTGAGCGACAGTACTTC | CASSSGPPERQYF
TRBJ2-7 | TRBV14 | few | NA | TGTGCCAGCAGCCAATCTCGCGAGCAGTACTTC | CASSQSREQYF
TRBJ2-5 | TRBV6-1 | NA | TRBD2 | TGTGCCAGCAGACTAGCGGGGCAGGAGACCCAGTACTTC | CASRLAGQETQYF
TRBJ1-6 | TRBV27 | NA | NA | TGTGCCAGCAGACCCGGGCAAGCCAGTTCACCCCTCCACTTT | CASRPGQASSPLHF
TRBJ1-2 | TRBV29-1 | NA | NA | TGCAGCGCCCCGACTGGGCCCGGGGACTATGGCTACACCTTC | CSAPTGPGDYGYTF
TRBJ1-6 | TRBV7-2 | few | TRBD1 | TGTGCCAGCAGCTTAAGCCGCAGGGGGCTAGGAAATTCACCCCTCCACTTT | CASSLSRRGLGNSPLHF
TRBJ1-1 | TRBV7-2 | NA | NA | TGTGCCAGCAGCTTTAACGGGGGAAGTGAAGCTTTCTTT | CASSFNGGSEAFF
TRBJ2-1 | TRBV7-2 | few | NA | TGTGCCAGCAGCTTAGGGACTTATCAGATTGAGCAGTTCTTC | CASSLGTYQIEQFF
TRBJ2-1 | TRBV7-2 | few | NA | TGTGCCAGCAGCGGGCAAGGGGCCGGGAATGAGCAGTTCTTC | CASSGQGAGNEQFF
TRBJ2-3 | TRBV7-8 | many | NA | TGTGCCAGCAGCTCGCGACGGATTAGCACAGATACGCAGTATTTT | CASSSRRISTDTQYF
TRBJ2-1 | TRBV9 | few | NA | TGTGCCAGCAGCGCTGGGCGACAGGGTCCCGGGTCCGGGAGCTCCTACAATGAGCAGTTCTTC | CASSAGRQGPGSGSSYNEQFF
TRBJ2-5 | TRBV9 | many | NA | TGTGCCAGCAGCGTAGAGGGGGTCCAGGGGACGACCCAGTACTTC | CASSVEGVQGTTQYF
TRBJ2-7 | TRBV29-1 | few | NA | TGCAGCGTTGAAGATCGGCAGGGTGGCTACGAGCAGTACTTC | CSVEDRQGGYEQYF